This T cell receptor beta chain was sequenced for a study of long-term antiretroviral therapy in people with HIV. Study results and limitations: Relative to control repertoires, HIV repertoires exhibited narrower CDR3 length ranges.

Runs used v3.0 of the immunoSEQ assay and were done at survey level. Profiling relied on immunoSEQ multiplex PCR, and the TCRdb table lists in-frame clones only, not all of them. The sample has roughly 14,000 clones, more than 75% seen once. The CDR3 totals 14 residues. Trimming pared 1 base from V and 7 bases from J, leaving 9 bases between. Germline CDR1 reads SGHNT; CDR2 reads YYREEE (reference sequence). Among participants with HIV, every one received treatment in the United States. The samples comprised roughly 0.9-10 million cryopreserved PBMC ahead of DNA extraction. There are a few counts of this clone. Its target is unknown.

The TCR was taken from a man between 40 and 49 years old with HIV. V is TRBV5-4 and J is TRBJ1-6; D is undetermined. The sample in question was unsorted PBMCs, obtained 3.1 years after starting antiretroviral therapy. The CDR3 sequence is CASSLRAANSPLHF. CDR3 DNA: TGTGCCAGCAGCTTGAGGGCAGCAAATTCACCCCTCCACTTT.